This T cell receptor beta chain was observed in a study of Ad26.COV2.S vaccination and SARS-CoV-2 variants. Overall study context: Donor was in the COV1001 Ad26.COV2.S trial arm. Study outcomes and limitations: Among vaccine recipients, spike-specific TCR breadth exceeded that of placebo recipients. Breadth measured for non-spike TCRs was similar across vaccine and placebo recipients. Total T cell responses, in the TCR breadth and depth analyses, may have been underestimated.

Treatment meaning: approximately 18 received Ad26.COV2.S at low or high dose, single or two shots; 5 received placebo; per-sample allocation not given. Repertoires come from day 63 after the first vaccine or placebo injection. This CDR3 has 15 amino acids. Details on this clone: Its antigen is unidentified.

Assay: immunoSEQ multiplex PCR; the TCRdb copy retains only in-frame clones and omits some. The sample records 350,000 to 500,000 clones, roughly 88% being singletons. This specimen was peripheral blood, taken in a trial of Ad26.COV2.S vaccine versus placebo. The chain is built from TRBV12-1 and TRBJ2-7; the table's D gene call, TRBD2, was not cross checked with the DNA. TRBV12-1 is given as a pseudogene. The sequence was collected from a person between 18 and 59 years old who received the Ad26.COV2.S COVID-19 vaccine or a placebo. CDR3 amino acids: CASSSVRGAPYEQYF. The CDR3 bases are TGTGCCAGCAGCTCCGTTCGGGGAGCGCCCTACGAGCAGTACTTC.